This entry lists 29 T cell receptor beta chains sequenced from one sample in a study of T-cell memory formation after mild COVID-19. A single record per CDR3 protein comes from TCRdb applying MiXCR to the 5' RACE reads. Of 530,000 or so distinct CDR3 sequences listed, around 16% were seen once; the top ten hold about 8.1%. The sample comprised PBMCs or a T cell subset sorted from them (not recorded which). The receptors here all came from an adult woman who had mild COVID-19 (a few samples of this study predate the infection). Cell type and time point are not known.

This clonotype turned up a few times. The V and J genes are TRBV10-3 and TRBJ1-3; D not resolved. Per germline, CDR1 ENHRY and CDR2 SYGVKD. V lost 2 bases, J lost 4 bases, and 9 bases lay in between. CDR3 size: 14 residues. Here the CDR3 reads CAISEMRSGNTIYF. The CDR3 nucleotides are TGTGCCATCAGTGAGATGAGGAGCGGAAACACCATATATTTT.

J is TRBJ1-2 and V is TRBV7-2; TRBD1 matches 11 bases. The trim removed 4 bases at V and 8 bases at J, leaving 12 bases unmatched. There are 16 residues in the CDR3. The germline gives CDR1 SGHTA, CDR2 FQGNSA. The chain's CDR3 is CASSSGQGATYKGYTF. The CDR3 nucleotides read TGTGCCAGCAGCTCCGGACAGGGGGCGACATATAAAGGCTACACCTTC.

V is TRBV4-1 and J is TRBJ1-5; the D gene is possibly TRBD1 (6 bases). Germline V gives CDR1 MGHRA, CDR2 YSYEKL. V lost 3 bases to trimming and J lost 7 bases, with 16 bases between them. This CDR3 region has 15 residues. This CDR3 reads CASSHPPDRSQPQHF. The CDR3 nucleotides read TGCGCCAGCAGCCACCCACCTGACAGGAGCCAGCCCCAGCATTTT.

CDR3 sequence reads: CAWSIGPSTDTQYF. CDR3 nucleotide sequence: TGTGCCTGGAGTATAGGTCCTAGCACAGATACGCAGTATTTT. The rearrangement joins TRBV30 to TRBJ2-3; D not certain. This CDR3 contains 14 residues. V lost 2 bases to trimming and J lost 0 bases, with 9 bases between them. The germline gives CDR1 GTSNPN, CDR2 SVGIG (reference sequence).

This clonotype was picked up a small number of times. The chain links TRBV4-3 to TRBJ2-5; TRBD2 is a possible D gene (5 bases). Per germline, CDR1 LGHNA and CDR2 YSLEER. Between the trimmed V and J ends, which lost 0 bases and 3 bases, there was a span of 14 bases. The CDR3 runs to 16 residues. In DNA form, the CDR3 reads TGCGCCAGCAGCCAAGACCTAGCTGCTGGAAAAGAGACCCAGTACTTC. Translating it yields CASSQDLAAGKETQYF.

This clonotype has just a few counts. The chain links TRBV15 to TRBJ1-2, with TRBD1 matching 8 bases. This CDR3 region has 15 residues. The germline gives CDR1 LNHNV, CDR2 YYDKDF (reference sequence). Unmatched junction bases numbered 10, after V lost 3 bases and J lost 7 bases. CDR3 sequence (DNA): TGTGCCACCAGCAGCGGCGACAGGGGATCGGTTGGCTACACCTTC. It specifies CATSSGDRGSVGYTF.

V usage is TRBV9 and J usage is TRBJ2-5; D ambiguous. The CDR3 runs to 16 residues. Trimming removed 3 bases from V and 1 base from J, with 16 bases in between. CDR1 and CDR2 (germline): SGDLS, YYNGEE. The CDR3 nucleotides read TGTGCCAGCAGCGGACGCGGAGATCTGCCCCAAGAGACCCAGTACTTC. Protein: CASSGRGDLPQETQYF. Together with reference TRBV9 and TRBJ2-5, the CDR3 gives the full variable domain: DSGVTQTPKHLITATGQRVTLRCSPRSGDLSVYWYQQSLDQGLQFLIQYYNGEERAKGNILERFSAQQFPDLHSELNLSSLELGDSALYFCASSGRGDLPQETQYFGPGTRLLVL.

V gene TRBV7-9 combines with J gene TRBJ2-3; 15 positions agree with TRBD2. The CDR3 runs to 19 residues. CDR1 and CDR2 (germline): SEHNR, FQNEAQ (reference sequence). With 5 bases clipped from V and 1 base from J, the junction kept 10 bases outside the gene matches. The CDR3 DNA is TGTGCCAGCAGCCGACCCGGGACTAGCGGGGGGCCGGGCACAGATACGCAGTATTTT. This encodes CASSRPGTSGGPGTDTQYF.

The chain links TRBV24-1 to TRBJ2-1, with D maybe TRBD1 (6 bases). The germline V gene has CDR1 KGHDR and CDR2 SFDVKD. V was pared by 6 bases and J by 6 bases, with 11 bases between. This CDR3 contains 13 residues. The CDR3 sequence is CATSYLGGNEQFF. CDR3 nucleotides: TGTGCCACCAGTTACTTAGGGGGCAATGAGCAGTTCTTC.

The chain recombines TRBV6-2 or TRBV6-3 with TRBJ2-2; D is unclear. Germline CDR1 is MNHEY and CDR2 is SVGEGT. The V end lost 0 bases, the J end lost 4 bases, and 9 bases lay between the germline ends. This CDR3 has 15 amino acids. CDR3 residues: CASSYSGHSTGELFF. CDR3 bases: TGTGCCAGCAGTTACTCCGGGCACAGCACCGGGGAGCTGTTTTTT.

Note on this clonotype: As the CDR3 is not closed by the conserved phenylalanine or tryptophan, this likely results from a read error. The CDR3 sequence: CSVRPVWGPGYNEQFL. The CDR3 DNA reads TGCAGCGTCCGCCCCGTTTGGGGGCCGGGGTACAATGAGCAGTTCTTA. The V and J genes are TRBV29-1 and TRBJ2-1; D is possibly TRBD1 (6 bases). The CDR3 loop spans 16 amino acids. CDR1 and CDR2 (germline): SQVTM, ANQGSEA. Trimming shortened V by 6 bases and J by 4 bases, and 22 bases separated the two germline ends.

The chain uses TRBV24-1 and TRBJ2-1; unclear D gene. Between the trimmed V and J ends, which lost 4 bases and 6 bases, there was a span of 9 bases. CDR1 KGHDR and CDR2 SFDVKD come from the germline V gene. The CDR3 consists of 13 residues. The CDR3, as DNA: TGTGCCACCAGTGAGGGCTACCCCAATGAGCAGTTCTTC. Amino acid sequence: CATSEGYPNEQFF.

This clonotype has a handful of counts. The J gene is TRBJ1-6, the V gene TRBV5-8; TRBD1 agrees at 8 bases. CDR3 size: 15 residues. Germline V gene data show CDR1 as SGHTS and CDR2 as YDEGEE. The ends lost 4 bases at V and 5 bases at J; junction bases unmatched: 5. CDR3 coding DNA: TGTGCCAGCAGCGCTTGGACAGGGAATAATTCACCCCTCCACTTT. It specifies CASSAWTGNNSPLHF.

This clonotype appeared a few times. V is TRBV5-6 and J is TRBJ1-2, with D maybe TRBD1 (6 bases). Germline assignment: CDR1 SGHDT and CDR2 YYEEEE. Trimming stripped 4 bases from V and 2 bases from J, with 15 bases between. The CDR3 spans 15 residues. The chain's CDR3 is CASSHPVQGNYGYTF. The CDR3 DNA reads TGTGCCAGCAGCCACCCGGTCCAGGGGAACTATGGCTACACCTTC.

This sequence joins TRBV2 and TRBJ1-4, with D hard to call. Looked up from germline, CDR1 is SNHLY and CDR2 is FYNNEI. Trimming pared 7 bases from V and 0 bases from J, leaving 12 bases between. This CDR3 has 15 residues. The CDR3 DNA reads TGTGCCAGCAAGGCCGAAGTTGCAACTAATGAAAAACTGTTTTTT. Protein: CASKAEVATNEKLFF.

The chain links TRBV7-9 to TRBJ1-2, with D perhaps TRBD1 (5 bases). V gave up 4 bases and J gave up 3 bases, with 15 bases separating them. Germline V lookup: CDR1 SEHNR, CDR2 FQNEAQ (reference sequence). This CDR3 has 15 residues. The CDR3, as DNA: TGTGCCAGCAGCTCGGCCCCCCGGGGCTACTATGGCTACACCTTC. It translates to CASSSAPRGYYGYTF.

This clonotype was observed a few times. This chain links TRBV9 with TRBJ2-1, with TRBD2 matching over 11 bases. CDR1 is SGDLS and CDR2 is YYNGEE in the germline V gene. The CDR3 extends over 17 amino acids. The V segment lost 3 bases and the J segment 3 bases; nucleotides outside the gene matches: 8. CDR3 sequence: CASSGTSGREIYNEQFF. DNA of the CDR3: TGTGCCAGCAGCGGGACTAGCGGGCGGGAAATCTACAATGAGCAGTTCTTC.

There are a few counts of this clonotype. The V gene is TRBV12-3 or TRBV12-4, the J gene TRBJ2-2, with a weak D call TRBD1 (6 bases). CDR3 size: 13 residues. The ends were cut back, 6 bases at V and 5 bases at J, with 10 bases in the middle. CDR3 amino acids: CASRPRGTGELFF. The CDR3 DNA reads TGTGCCAGCAGGCCCAGGGGAACCGGGGAGCTGTTTTTT.

Only a few counts were recorded for this clonotype. The V call is TRBV7-9, the J call TRBJ2-4, with TRBD1 identical over 8 bases. V was pared by 5 bases and J by 6 bases, with 6 bases of the junction left unmatched. The germline V gene has CDR1 SEHNR and CDR2 FQNEAQ (reference sequence). CDR3 length equals 14 residues. The CDR3 reads CASSPRTGTNIQYF. The DNA of the CDR3 is TGTGCCAGCAGCCCGCGGACAGGGACAAACATTCAGTACTTC.

The sample holds a few counts of this clonotype. This rearrangement joins TRBV5-1 to TRBJ2-1; TRBD1 aligns across 7 bases. J was trimmed by 4 bases and V by 7 bases; bases with no gene match: 8. Germline CDR1 SGHRS, CDR2 YFSETQ. This CDR3 spans 14 amino acids. The DNA for the CDR3 is TGCGCCAGCTCCCTCGACAGGGAATACAATGAGCAGTTCTTC. It translates to CASSLDREYNEQFF. Complete variable domain (other parts from reference TRBV5-1 and TRBJ2-1): KAGVTQTPRYLIKTRGQQVTLSCSPISGHRSVSWYQQTPGQGLQFLFEYFSETQRNKGNFPGRFSGRQFSNSRSEMNVSTLELGDSALYLCASSLDREYNEQFFGPGTRLTVL.

The J gene is TRBJ2-1, the V gene TRBV7-7; 8 bases align to TRBD2. The CDR3 is made up of 16 amino acids. CDR1 SSHAT and CDR2 FNYEAQ come from the germline V gene (reference sequence). J was trimmed by 2 bases and V by 4 bases; bases with no gene match: 7. In nucleotides, the CDR3 is TGTGCCAGCAGCTCCCGGGGGGGCGAGCCCTACAATGAGCAGTTCTTC. It translates to CASSSRGGEPYNEQFF. The full variable domain, rest sourced from reference TRBV7-7 and TRBJ2-1, is GAGVSQSPRYKVTKRGQDVTLRCDPISSHATLYWYQQALGQGPEFLTYFNYEAQPDKSGLPSDRFSAERPEGSISTLTIQRTEQRDSAMYRCASSSRGGEPYNEQFFGPGTRLTVL.

This sequence joins TRBV5-1 and TRBJ2-3; TRBD2 matches 7 bases. This CDR3 region has 17 residues. Germline V CDR1 and CDR2: SGHRS, YFSETQ. Germline trimming cut 0 bases from V and 0 bases from J; bases unmatched to any gene: 7. The CDR3 region is CASSLAREGISTDTQYF. CDR3 bases: TGCGCCAGCAGCTTGGCCAGGGAGGGTATCAGCACAGATACGCAGTATTTT. The whole variable domain, remainder taken from reference TRBV5-1 and TRBJ2-3, is KAGVTQTPRYLIKTRGQQVTLSCSPISGHRSVSWYQQTPGQGLQFLFEYFSETQRNKGNFPGRFSGRQFSNSRSEMNVSTLELGDSALYLCASSLAREGISTDTQYFGPGTRLTVL.

The rearrangement joins TRBV7-9 to TRBJ1-1, with a possible D match to TRBD1 (5 bases). Trimming took off 6 bases at V and 4 bases at J, with 21 bases between the two ends. The CDR3 is 16 amino acids. Germline CDR1 SEHNR, CDR2 FQNEAQ (reference sequence). The CDR3 bases are TGTGCCAGCAGTGGCGGGACGGGCTTCGCCGTCACTGAAGCTTTCTTT. Amino acids: CASSGGTGFAVTEAFF.

On this clonotype: At one of its ends the junction is not consistent with the germline gene, which may arise from a read error. The gene calls are TRBV4-2 and TRBJ2-7; 14 bases are a match to TRBD2. CDR1 is LGHNA, CDR2 YNFKEQ, per germline. This CDR3 region has 16 residues. Here the CDR3 reads CASSQGLAGDTYGQYF. For the CDR3, the DNA is TGTGCCAGCAGCCAGGGACTAGCGGGGGATACCTACGGGCAGTACTTC.

The gene calls are TRBV4-1 and TRBJ1-6; possibly TRBD1 for D (5 bases). Germline CDR1 and CDR2: MGHRA and YSYEKL. Trimming removed 1 base from V and 8 bases from J, with 12 bases in between. The CDR3 runs to 15 residues. The CDR3 region is CASSQASRADSPLHF. The CDR3 nucleotides read TGCGCCAGCAGCCAAGCTTCCAGGGCAGATTCACCCCTCCACTTT.

The chain links TRBV9 to TRBJ2-7; maybe TRBD2 (5 bases). The CDR3 covers 12 residues. The V gene lost 6 bases and the J gene lost 7 bases, with 14 bases spanning the gap. CDR1 is SGDLS, CDR2 YYNGEE, per germline. CDR3 residues: CASKGGGGEQYF. The CDR3 DNA reads TGTGCCAGCAAGGGTGGCGGCGGGGAGCAGTACTTC.

The genes are TRBV14 and TRBJ1-1, with D perhaps TRBD1 (5 bases). Germline assignment: CDR1 SGHDN and CDR2 FVKESK. The CDR3 has 16 amino acids. V lost 0 bases and J 1 base, leaving 12 bases between the germline ends. In DNA, the CDR3 is TGTGCCAGCAGCCAAGATCAAGGACATAAGAACACTGAAGCTTTCTTT. Translation: CASSQDQGHKNTEAFF.

This clonotype was recorded a few times. The rearrangement links TRBV27 to TRBJ2-7; 9 positions agree with TRBD2. Germline lookup yields CDR1 MNHEY and CDR2 SMNVEV (reference sequence). CDR3 length equals 13 residues. Losses at the gene ends were 6 bases for V and 3 bases for J; bases not matched to a gene: 3. The CDR3 DNA is TGTGCCAGCAGCCGCGGGGGGGGCTACGAGCAGTACTTC. Its translation: CASSRGGGYEQYF.

The chain is built from TRBV4-3 and TRBJ2-4, with 10 bases aligning to TRBD1. CDR1 and CDR2 (germline): LGHNA, YSLEER. The V gene end was trimmed by 4 bases and the J gene end by 5 bases; junction bases not matched to a gene: 8. This CDR3 comprises 16 residues. Here the CDR3 reads CASSRVNGQGENIQYF. DNA of the CDR3: TGCGCCAGCAGCCGGGTCAATGGACAGGGGGAAAACATTCAGTACTTC.